This TCR beta chain was sequenced in a study of neurological immune-mediated disorders. This clonotype was found many times. Its antigen is not identified. In TCRdb, the 5' RACE reads were re-called with MiXCR into one record per CDR3 protein. Seen here are about 55,000 distinct CDR3 sequences, about 3.8% observed once, and the top ten hold under 8.5%. Study-wide findings and caveats: No link was found between any clinical or MRI feature and the multiple sclerosis repertoire cluster. HTLV-1-associated myelopathy had the most TCR clonal expansion, and multiple sclerosis had the least, less than healthy controls.

CDR3 length: 13 amino acids. Losses at the gene ends were 8 bases for V and 4 bases for J; bases not matched to a gene: 8. The germline gives CDR1 DFQATT, CDR2 SNEGSKA (reference sequence). V and J are TRBV20-1 and TRBJ2-1; TRBD2 matches 7 bases. The sequence was obtained from a man in his 60s with multiple sclerosis. The sample consisted of PBMCs. This chain's CDR3 is CSTPASGYNEQFF. For the CDR3, the DNA is TGCAGTACCCCCGCTAGCGGATACAATGAGCAGTTCTTC.